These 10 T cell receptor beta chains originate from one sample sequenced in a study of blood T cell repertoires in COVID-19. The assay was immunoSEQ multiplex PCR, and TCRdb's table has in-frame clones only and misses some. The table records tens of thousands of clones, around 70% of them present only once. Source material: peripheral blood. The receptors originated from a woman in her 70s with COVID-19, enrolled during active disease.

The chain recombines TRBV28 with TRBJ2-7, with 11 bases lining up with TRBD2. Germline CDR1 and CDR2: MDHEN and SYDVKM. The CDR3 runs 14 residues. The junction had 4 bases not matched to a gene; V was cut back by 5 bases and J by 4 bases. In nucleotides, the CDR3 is TGTGCCAGCAGTCGGGGACTAGCGGAGTACGAGCAGTACGTC. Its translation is CASSRGLAEYEQYV.

Written as DNA, the CDR3 is TGTGCCACTAAACCGGGACAGATGAACACTGAAGCTTTCTTT. Protein: CATKPGQMNTEAFF. This sequence joins TRBV6-5 and TRBJ1-1, with 7 nucleotides matching TRBD1. This CDR3 is built from 14 residues. Per germline, CDR1 MNHEY and CDR2 SVGAGI. V shed 10 bases and J 0 bases; nucleotides not matched to a gene: 8.

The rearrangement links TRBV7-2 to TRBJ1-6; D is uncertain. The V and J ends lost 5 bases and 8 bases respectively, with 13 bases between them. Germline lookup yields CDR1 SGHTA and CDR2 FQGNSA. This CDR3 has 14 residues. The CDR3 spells CASSVDGADSPLHF. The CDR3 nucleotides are TGTGCCAGCAGCGTGGACGGAGCGGATTCACCCCTCCACTTT.

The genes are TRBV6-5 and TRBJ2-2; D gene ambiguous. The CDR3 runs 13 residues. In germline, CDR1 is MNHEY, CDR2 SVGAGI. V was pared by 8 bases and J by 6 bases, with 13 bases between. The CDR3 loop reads CASRPNEAGELFF. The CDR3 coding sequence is TGTGCCAGCCGCCCAAATGAGGCCGGGGAGCTGTTTTTT.

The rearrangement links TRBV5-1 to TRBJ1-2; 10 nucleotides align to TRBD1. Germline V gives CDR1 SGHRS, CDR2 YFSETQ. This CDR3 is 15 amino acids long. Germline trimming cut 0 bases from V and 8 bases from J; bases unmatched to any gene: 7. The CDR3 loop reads CASSLGTGGQEGYTF. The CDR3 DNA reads TGCGCCAGCAGCTTGGGGACAGGGGGTCAGGAGGGCTACACCTTC.

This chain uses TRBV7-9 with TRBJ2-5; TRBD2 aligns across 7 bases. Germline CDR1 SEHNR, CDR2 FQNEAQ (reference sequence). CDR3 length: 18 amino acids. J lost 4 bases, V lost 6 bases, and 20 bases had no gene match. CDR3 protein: CASRELARARATRETQYF. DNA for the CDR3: TGTGCCAGCAGAGAACTAGCGAGGGCGAGGGCCACAAGAGAGACCCAGTACTTC.

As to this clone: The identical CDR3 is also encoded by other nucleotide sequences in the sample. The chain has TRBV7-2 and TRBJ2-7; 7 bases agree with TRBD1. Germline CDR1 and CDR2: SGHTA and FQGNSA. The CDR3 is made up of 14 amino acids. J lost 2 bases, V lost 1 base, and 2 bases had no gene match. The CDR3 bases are TGTGCCAGCAGCTTAGGTGGGACAGCCTACGAGCAGTACTTC. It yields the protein CASSLGGTAYEQYF.

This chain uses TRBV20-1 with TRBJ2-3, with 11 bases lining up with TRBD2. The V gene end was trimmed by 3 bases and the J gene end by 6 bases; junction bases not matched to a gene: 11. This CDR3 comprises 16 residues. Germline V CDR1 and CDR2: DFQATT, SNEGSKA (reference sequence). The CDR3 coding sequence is TGCAGTGCTAGTTCGTCGACTAGCGGGATTGTGGATACGCAGTATTTT. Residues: CSASSSTSGIVDTQYF.

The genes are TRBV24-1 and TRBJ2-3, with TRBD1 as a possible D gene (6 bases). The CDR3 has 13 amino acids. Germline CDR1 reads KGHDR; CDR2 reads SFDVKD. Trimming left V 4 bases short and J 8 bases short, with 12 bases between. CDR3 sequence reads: CATSEQGQITQYF. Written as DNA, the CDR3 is TGTGCCACCAGTGAACAGGGTCAAATTACGCAGTATTTT.

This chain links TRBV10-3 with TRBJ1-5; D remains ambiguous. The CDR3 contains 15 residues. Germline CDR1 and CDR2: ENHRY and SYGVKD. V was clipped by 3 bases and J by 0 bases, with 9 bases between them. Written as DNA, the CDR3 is TGTGCCATCAGTGACGAGGGTGATAGCAATCAGCCCCAGCATTTT. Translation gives CAISDEGDSNQPQHF.